These 19 T cell receptor beta chains came from one sample sequenced in a study of cytomegalovirus exposure and HLA in healthy donors. A multiplex PCR was run with 60 Vbeta primers and 13 Jbeta primers. Measured with immunoSEQ multiplex PCR; TCRdb has only the in-frame clones, and not every one. The repertoire includes some 80,000 clones, over 65% of them detected once, and 3.3% sits in the top ten. What was sequenced was PBMCs. These receptors were taken from a man between 50 and 59 years old in good health and CMV-seronegative.

The chain uses TRBV11-2 and TRBJ2-5, with D unclear. The end of the DNA aligns better with TRBJ2-7, so the J call may be wrong. Germline CDR1 is SGHAT and CDR2 is FQNNGV. The CDR3 covers 13 residues. The CDR3 coding sequence is TGTGCCAGCAGCTTATTGCATACCTACGAGCAGTACTTC. Translated, it gives CASSLLHTYEQYF.

The V and J genes are TRBV14 and TRBJ2-1; 7 bases line up with TRBD1. The CDR3 length is 14 residues. The germline CDR1 and CDR2 sequences are SGHDN and FVKESK. After removal of 1 base from V and 8 bases from J, the junction contained 5 bases not matched to a gene. The CDR3 DNA follows: TGTGCCAGCAGCCAAGGATGGACAGGCTATGAGCAGTTCTTC. Protein: CASSQGWTGYEQFF.

This clone was counted once. The genes are TRBV25-1 and TRBJ1-4; D not certain. Germline V gene lookup returns CDR1 MGHDK and CDR2 SYGVNS. V dropped 1 base and J dropped 4 bases, with 16 bases sitting between them. The CDR3 consists of 17 residues. In nucleotides, the CDR3 is TGTGCCAGCAGTGAATTTGCGGAGGGAGCCCGTAATGAAAAACTGTTTTTT. This encodes CASSEFAEGARNEKLFF.

In its sample, this clone was seen a few times. J is TRBJ2-5 and V is TRBV11-1; 7 bases align to TRBD2. The J call is uncertain, as TRBJ2-7 better fits the DNA end. Germline CDR1 reads SGHAT; CDR2 reads FQDESV (reference sequence). The CDR3 has 15 residues. In DNA, the CDR3 is TGTGCCAGCAGCTTAGGGTCTAGCGGCTCCTACGAGCAGTACTTC. Translating it yields CASSLGSSGSYEQYF.

The chain employs TRBV7-9 and TRBJ1-1; D remains unclear. Germline V gene data show CDR1 as SEHNR and CDR2 as FQNEAQ (reference sequence). CDR3 length: 13 residues. V was trimmed by 2 bases and J by 1 base, leaving 5 bases between them. This chain's CDR3 is CASSLSENTEAFF. CDR3 in DNA: TGTGCCAGCAGCTTAAGCGAGAACACTGAAGCTTTCTTT.

This clone was seen only once. The chain couples TRBV7-8 to TRBJ1-5; TRBD1 is a possible D gene (5 bases). The CDR3 totals 15 residues. Trimming took 5 bases from V and 3 from J, leaving 14 bases between them. Germline CDR1 reads SGHVS; CDR2 reads FQNEAQ. CDR3 residues: CASSVTTGVNQPQHF. The CDR3 nucleotides are TGTGCCAGCAGCGTGACAACAGGAGTCAATCAGCCCCAGCATTTT.

This chain connects TRBV6-1 to TRBJ1-2, with a tentative D call TRBD1 (6 bases). Germline loops: CDR1 MNHNS, CDR2 SASEGT. This CDR3 is 14 amino acids long. V gave up 8 bases and J gave up 0 bases, with 13 bases separating them. The CDR3 is CASARTDANYGYTF. The CDR3 DNA reads TGTGCCAGCGCACGGACAGATGCTAACTATGGCTACACCTTC.

The chain has TRBV1 and TRBJ2-4; the table assigns TRBD2, which was not confirmed against the DNA. TRBV1 is designated a pseudogene. CDR3 length: 21 residues. In DNA form, the CDR3 reads TGCACCAGCAGCCAAGATCGAATTTTCAGCGGGGGGGCCGGGGTCAAAAACATTCAGTACTTC. It codes for CTSSQDRIFSGGAGVKNIQYF.

The J gene is TRBJ2-3, the V gene TRBV6-1; 9 nucleotides align to TRBD1. The germline CDR1 and CDR2 sequences are MNHNS and SASEGT. The CDR3 spans 15 residues. V dropped 7 bases and J dropped 0; count of bases not matched to a gene: 5. Here the CDR3 reads CASIMGTGSTDTQYF. The CDR3 coding sequence is TGTGCCAGCATCATGGGGACAGGGAGCACAGATACGCAGTATTTT.

This clone showed up just once. The CDR3: CASSYKLPAGGASSYEQYF. CDR3 nucleotide sequence: TGTGCCAGCAGTTACAAACTTCCAGCGGGGGGTGCCAGCTCCTACGAGCAGTACTTC. This chain links TRBV27 with TRBJ2-7; TRBD2 matches at 9 bases. Germline values: CDR1 MNHEY, CDR2 SMNVEV (reference sequence). The CDR3 consists of 19 residues. V shed 4 bases, J shed 0 bases, and the junction held 16 bases outside the gene matches.

This clone was counted between two and nine times. The genes are TRBV2 and TRBJ1-1; D unresolved. This CDR3 spans 14 amino acids. Trimming cost V 0 bases and J 11 bases, with 16 bases left between them. Germline assignment: CDR1 SNHLY and CDR2 FYNNEI. The CDR3 spells CASSEARVPSEAFF. Here the CDR3 DNA reads TGTGCCAGCAGTGAAGCCCGGGTTCCGTCGGAGGCTTTCTTT.

The V call is TRBV6-5, the J call TRBJ1-2; D is uncertain. CDR3 length: 13 amino acids. Trimming took off 6 bases at V and 7 bases at J, with 15 bases between the two ends. Germline CDR1 reads MNHEY; CDR2 reads SVGAGI. The DNA of the CDR3 is TGTGCCAGCAGCACCGATTCGGGTTCTGGCTACACCTTC. Translation gives CASSTDSGSGYTF.

The chain combines TRBV7-9 with TRBJ1-3; the match to TRBD1 covers 8 bases. V was clipped by 5 bases and J by 2 bases; unmatched bases: 5. Germline CDR1 reads SEHNR; CDR2 reads FQNEAQ (reference sequence). CDR3 length: 15 residues. The CDR3 nucleotides read TGTGCCAGCAGCGTCGTACAGGGGGCTGGAAACACCATATATTTT. Protein: CASSVVQGAGNTIYF.

The chain joins TRBV5-1 to TRBJ1-1, with a possible D match to TRBD1 (6 bases). V lost 4 bases and J lost 7, with 14 bases in between. Germline values: CDR1 SGHRS, CDR2 YFSETQ. This CDR3 comprises 13 residues. The DNA for the CDR3 is TGCGCCAGCAGCCTTTCCGACAGGCGTGAAGCTTTCTTT. It encodes CASSLSDRREAFF.

The V and J genes are TRBV9 and TRBJ2-2; no definite D call. Trimming took 0 bases from V and 1 from J, leaving 7 bases between them. This CDR3 region has 15 residues. Looked up from germline, CDR1 is SGDLS and CDR2 is YYNGEE. The DNA for the CDR3 is TGTGCCAGCAGCGTAGATCCGGGGAACACCGGGGAGCTGTTTTTT. Translating gives CASSVDPGNTGELFF.

The V and J genes are TRBV7-3 and TRBJ2-2; D remains ambiguous. Trimming pared 2 bases from V and 4 bases from J, leaving 8 bases between. Germline loops: CDR1 SGHTA, CDR2 FQGTGA. The CDR3 has 14 residues. This chain's CDR3 is CASSLGPFTGELFF. Written as DNA, the CDR3 is TGTGCCAGCAGCTTAGGGCCTTTCACCGGGGAGCTGTTTTTT.

This clone was seen more than once but under ten times. The chain is built from TRBV5-1 and TRBJ2-1; 8 nucleotides align to TRBD2. The germline CDR1 and CDR2 sequences are SGHRS and YFSETQ. With 2 bases clipped from V and 8 bases from J, the junction kept 9 bases outside the gene matches. CDR3 length: 15 amino acids. The CDR3 region has the DNA TGCGCCAGCAGCTTTGGGTCGGGGGGGCGGCATGAGCAGTTCTTC. Protein: CASSFGSGGRHEQFF.

V is TRBV5-1 and J is TRBJ1-2; possibly TRBD1 for D (5 bases). In germline, CDR1 is SGHRS, CDR2 YFSETQ. The CDR3 contains 13 residues. Trimming cost V 5 bases and J 7 bases, with 15 bases left between them. CDR3 sequence: CASSSSRGTGYTF. The CDR3 DNA follows: TGCGCCAGCAGTTCCTCAAGGGGTACTGGCTACACCTTC.

This clone has just one count. V is TRBV5-5 and J is TRBJ1-2; D possibly corresponds to TRBD1 (5 bases). This CDR3 region has 15 residues. V was clipped by 0 bases and J by 8 bases, with 17 bases between them. Germline loops: CDR1 SGHKS, CDR2 YYEKEE (reference sequence). DNA for the CDR3: TGTGCCAGCAGCTTGGCTTCGGACAACAAACGCGGCTACACCTTC. The encoded protein is CASSLASDNKRGYTF. Full variable domain (rest looked up from reference TRBV5-5 and TRBJ1-2): DAGVTQSPTHLIKTRGQQVTLRCSPISGHKSVSWYQQVLGQGPQFIFQYYEKEERGRGNFPDRFSARQFPNYSSELNVNALLLGDSALYLCASSLASDNKRGYTFGSGTRLTVV.